This TCR beta chain emerged from a study of T cell repertoires in cytomegalovirus infection. Study-level information: TCR beta signatures that were public indicated CMV infection and matching HLA type.

TCRdb reanalysed the reads using MiXCR and keeps one entry per CDR3 protein. The sample yields around 240,000 distinct CDR3 sequences, about 23% seen once. Study results and limitations: Totalled public TCR beta family frequency picked out people who carried CMV plus the relevant HLA. HLA-C-restricted CMV-specific TCR beta clonotypes prevailed in the ex vivo response.

There are a few counts of this clonotype. The antigen is not known. With 5 bases removed from V and 13 bases from J, the gap between germline ends came to 6 bases. Germline V gives CDR1 DFQATT, CDR2 SNEGSKA (reference sequence). CDR3 length: 8 amino acids. The J gene is TRBJ2-1, the V gene TRBV20-1; no clear D gene. Sequenced sample: CD8+ T cells from PBMCs. The sequence was obtained from a human donor in good health (CMV status not recorded). Some clones in this sample may be carry-over from other donors' samples. The CDR3 nucleotides read TGCAGTGCTGGACGACAGTTCTTC. Translating it yields CSAGRQFF.